One and the same sample provided the 23 T cell receptor beta chains below, sequenced in a study of shared clonotypes between healthy human individuals. Profiling relied on immunoSEQ multiplex PCR, and the TCRdb table lists in-frame clones only, not all of them. The sample records millions of clones, roughly 92% being singletons. Sequencing was carried out using naive CD4+ T cells sorted from blood. Subset reported: CD45RA+ positively selected. These TCRs come from a man between 18 and 29 years old in good health.

The genes are TRBV30 and TRBJ2-5; a possible D gene is TRBD2 (5 bases). The ends were cut back, 7 bases at V and 5 bases at J, with 14 bases in the middle. Germline CDR1 and CDR2: GTSNPN and SVGIG (reference sequence). This CDR3 region has 12 residues. CDR3 sequence reads: CASRGKVETQYF. The CDR3 nucleotides read TGTGCCTCGCGAGGGAAGGTCGAGACCCAGTACTTC. The entire variable domain, with the rest obtained from reference TRBV30 and TRBJ2-5, is as follows: SQTIHQWPATLVQPVGSPLSLECTVEGTSNPNLYWYRQAAGRGLQLLFYSVGIGQISSEVPQNLSASRPQDRQFILSSKKLLLSDSGFYLCASRGKVETQYFGPGTRLLVL.

The chain recombines TRBV19 with TRBJ2-5, with 12 bases lining up with TRBD1. This CDR3 contains 16 residues. Per the germline V gene, CDR1 is LNHDA and CDR2 is SQIVND (reference sequence). The J segment lost 4 bases and the V segment lost 5 bases, leaving 8 bases of the junction unmatched. CDR3: CASSPRDRGLGETQYF. For the CDR3, the DNA is TGTGCCAGTAGTCCCCGGGACAGGGGGCTTGGAGAGACCCAGTACTTC.

The chain recombines TRBV5-6 with TRBJ2-1; the match to TRBD2 covers 8 bases. The CDR3 spans 16 residues. The V gene's germline CDR1 is SGHDT and CDR2 YYEEEE. Losses at the gene ends were 2 bases for V and 2 bases for J; bases not matched to a gene: 6. CDR3 protein: CASSFAGTRTYNEQFF. For the CDR3, the DNA is TGTGCCAGCAGCTTCGCCGGGACTAGGACCTACAATGAGCAGTTCTTC.

The V call is TRBV10-3, the J call TRBJ2-7, with D unresolved. Germline CDR1 ENHRY, CDR2 SYGVKD. The CDR3 totals 12 residues. V dropped 11 bases and J dropped 2 bases, with 13 bases sitting between them. The CDR3 is CASTSRTYEQYF. CDR3 DNA sequence: TGTGCCTCCACATCGAGGACCTACGAGCAGTACTTC.

The rearrangement links TRBV10-3 to TRBJ2-7, with TRBD2 as a possible D gene (5 bases). The CDR3 loop spans 12 amino acids. V gave up 1 base and J gave up 5 bases, with 6 bases separating them. Germline-derived CDR1 and CDR2 are ENHRY and SYGVKD. The DNA for the CDR3 is TGTGCCATCAGTGAGTGGGAGAACGAGCAGTACTTC. Translation: CAISEWENEQYF.

The V gene is TRBV6-1, the J gene TRBJ1-3; D unresolved. There are 19 residues in the CDR3. Germline lookup yields CDR1 MNHNS and CDR2 SASEGT. The V and J ends lost 2 bases and 3 bases respectively, with 23 bases between them. The CDR3 nucleotides read TGTGCCAGCAGTGAAAGAAACTACCTGCTTTCATTTGGTGGAAACACCATATATTTT. Its protein product is CASSERNYLLSFGGNTIYF.

The chain uses TRBV10-3 and TRBJ1-4, with D maybe TRBD1 (6 bases). Germline CDR1 reads ENHRY; CDR2 reads SYGVKD. The CDR3 runs 13 residues. The germline V and J ends were trimmed by 10 bases and 4 bases, with 13 bases remaining between them. CDR3 DNA sequence: TGTGCCACCACAGGGTACCTTAATGAAAAACTGTTTTTT. It translates to CATTGYLNEKLFF.

The V call is TRBV7-2, the J call TRBJ2-3; possibly TRBD2 for D (5 bases). Trimming stripped 5 bases from V and 2 bases from J, with 17 bases between. This CDR3 has 16 residues. From germline, CDR1 is SGHTA and CDR2 FQGNSA. CDR3 in amino acids: CASSPRAAAPTDTQYF. CDR3 nucleotides: TGTGCCAGCAGCCCGAGGGCGGCGGCCCCCACAGATACGCAGTATTTT. Based on the CDR3 plus reference TRBV7-2 and TRBJ2-3, the full variable domain is GAGVSQSPSNKVTEKGKDVELRCDPISGHTALYWYRQSLGQGLEFLIYFQGNSAPDKSGLPSDRFSAERTGGSVSTLTIQRTQQEDSAVYLCASSPRAAAPTDTQYFGPGTRLTVL.

This chain connects TRBV7-2 to TRBJ2-1, with TRBD2 as a possible D gene (6 bases). V was trimmed by 6 bases and J by 0 bases, leaving 12 bases between them. This CDR3 comprises 15 residues. CDR1 and CDR2 from the germline V gene are SGHTA and FQGNSA. The CDR3 sequence is CASRQAGSSYNEQFF. The CDR3 nucleotides read TGTGCCAGCAGGCAAGCGGGTAGCTCCTACAATGAGCAGTTCTTC.

The CDR3 region is CASGTSASTDTQYF. The CDR3 bases are TGTGCCAGCGGGACCAGTGCTAGCACAGATACGCAGTATTTT. The V call is TRBV6-4, the J call TRBJ2-3; TRBD1 or TRBD2 may be the D gene (5 bases each). The CDR3 extends over 14 amino acids. Looked up from germline, CDR1 is MRHNA and CDR2 is SNTAGT. V lost 8 bases, J lost 0 bases, and 12 bases lay in between.

This clone appeared a single time. Compared with germline, one end of the junction differs, possibly owing to a read error. The chain couples TRBV6-6 to TRBJ2-7, with D unclear. The germline V gene has CDR1 MNHNY and CDR2 SVGAGI (reference sequence). This CDR3 contains 9 residues. The CDR3 loop is CASNKRDPF. In DNA, the CDR3 is TGTGCCAGCAATAAAAGGGATCCCTTC.

The CDR3 sequence is CASSLGPQGSRNQPQHF. The CDR3 bases are TGCGCCAGCAGTCTCGGACCACAGGGAAGTCGGAATCAGCCCCAGCATTTT. The V gene is TRBV23-1, the J gene TRBJ1-5, with TRBD1 as a possible D gene (6 bases). TRBV23-1 is assigned to the ORF class and has an uncertain function. With 4 bases removed from V and 4 bases from J, the gap between germline ends came to 20 bases. This CDR3 comprises 17 residues.

V gene TRBV7-2 combines with J gene TRBJ2-3, with 12 bases matching TRBD2. Germline V gene lookup returns CDR1 SGHTA and CDR2 FQGNSA. The ends lost 2 bases at V and 5 bases at J; junction bases unmatched: 5. This CDR3 contains 16 residues. The CDR3 DNA sequence: TGTGCCAGCAGCTTACCCCTAGCGGGAGGGGTAGATACGCAGTATTTT. Translated: CASSLPLAGGVDTQYF.

The rearrangement joins TRBV5-6 to TRBJ1-2; D might be TRBD1 (5 bases). Germline V gives CDR1 SGHDT, CDR2 YYEEEE. The CDR3 consists of 16 residues. The ends were cut back, 3 bases at V and 4 bases at J, with 19 bases in the middle. In DNA, the CDR3 is TGTGCCAGCAGCTCAGGGCTCTTCGGGGATAGCTATGGCTACACCTTC. Protein: CASSSGLFGDSYGYTF.

This clone appeared a single time. V is TRBV7-9 and J is TRBJ2-7; 11 bases line up with TRBD2. Germline lookup yields CDR1 SEHNR and CDR2 FQNEAQ (reference sequence). J was trimmed by 2 bases and V by 5 bases; bases with no gene match: 5. This CDR3 comprises 15 residues. The CDR3 region has the DNA TGTGCCAGCAGCGCCGGGACTAGCGGCCCCTACGAGCAGTACTTC. Translating it yields CASSAGTSGPYEQYF.

About this clone: Other DNA sequences in this sample translate to the same CDR3. V usage is TRBV19 and J usage is TRBJ1-1; perhaps TRBD1 as D (5 bases). Germline lookup yields CDR1 LNHDA and CDR2 SQIVND (reference sequence). V lost 3 bases, J lost 5 bases, and 13 bases lay in between. CDR3 length: 14 amino acids. The CDR3 region is CASSIGTGGTEAFF. The CDR3 DNA reads as TGTGCCAGTAGTATTGGTACAGGAGGGACTGAAGCTTTCTTT.

V gene TRBV7-2 combines with J gene TRBJ2-3; D is unclear. Trimming pared 2 bases from V and 3 bases from J, leaving 12 bases between. Germline assignment: CDR1 SGHTA and CDR2 FQGNSA. The CDR3 spans 15 residues. CDR3 sequence: CASSLRNRETDTQYF. CDR3 DNA: TGTGCCAGCAGCTTACGGAATCGAGAAACAGATACGCAGTATTTT.

The J gene is TRBJ1-2, the V gene TRBV5-4; TRBD1 aligns across 7 bases. CDR1 and CDR2 (germline): SGHNT, YYREEE (reference sequence). The trim removed 3 bases at V and 5 bases at J, leaving 1 base unmatched. The CDR3 is made up of 12 amino acids. This chain's CDR3 is CASSWTGYGYTF. The CDR3 DNA reads TGTGCCAGCAGCTGGACAGGATATGGCTACACCTTC.

J is TRBJ1-1 and V is TRBV5-6; TRBD1 is a possible D gene (5 bases). Germline CDR1 and CDR2: SGHDT and YYEEEE. The V end lost 1 base, the J end lost 1 base, and 11 bases lay between the germline ends. CDR3 length: 15 amino acids. The CDR3 bases are TGTGCCAGCAGCTTGTTAGGAGGGGCGAACACTGAAGCTTTCTTT. Its protein is CASSLLGGANTEAFF.

The V and J genes are TRBV6-1 and TRBJ2-7; 8 nucleotides align to TRBD2. The germline V gene has CDR1 MNHNS and CDR2 SASEGT. The trim removed 1 base at V and 2 bases at J, leaving 4 bases unmatched. The length of the CDR3 is 15 residues. The CDR3 protein is CASSEVGGGPYEQYF. Here the CDR3 DNA reads TGTGCCAGCAGTGAAGTCGGGGGGGGGCCCTACGAGCAGTACTTC.

V is TRBV5-5 and J is TRBJ2-2; D remains unclear. V was clipped by 1 base and J by 6 bases, with 1 base between them. The CDR3 extends over 11 amino acids. The germline CDR1 and CDR2 sequences are SGHKS and YYEKEE (reference sequence). The CDR3 protein is CASSLPGELFF. The CDR3, as DNA: TGTGCCAGCAGCTTGCCCGGGGAGCTGTTTTTT.

This chain links TRBV11-2 with TRBJ2-4; TRBD1 agrees at 8 bases. This CDR3 is 15 amino acids long. Per germline, CDR1 SGHAT and CDR2 FQNNGV. V was clipped by 5 bases and J by 6 bases; unmatched bases: 9. This chain's CDR3 is CASSPTGGNINIQYF. CDR3 sequence (DNA): TGTGCCAGCAGCCCTACAGGGGGGAATATAAACATTCAGTACTTC.

The CDR3 loop is CAWTGTMNTEAFF. The DNA for the CDR3 is TGTGCCTGGACTGGCACCATGAACACTGAAGCTTTCTTT. The chain links TRBV30 to TRBJ1-1, with D unresolved. This CDR3 comprises 13 residues. Germline CDR1 and CDR2: GTSNPN and SVGIG (reference sequence). Trimming stripped 4 bases from V and 0 bases from J, with 9 bases between. Full variable domain (rest looked up from reference TRBV30 and TRBJ1-1): SQTIHQWPATLVQPVGSPLSLECTVEGTSNPNLYWYRQAAGRGLQLLFYSVGIGQISSEVPQNLSASRPQDRQFILSSKKLLLSDSGFYLCAWTGTMNTEAFFGQGTRLTVV.